This T cell receptor (beta chain) stems from a study of blood T cell repertoires in COVID-19. Study details: PBMCs, B-cell-depleted T cells, or T cells were the source of the cDNA or gDNA that made up the material.

TCRdb's copy holds only in-frame clones and misses some; the assay was immunoSEQ multiplex PCR. The table has around 130,000 clones, around 85% seen once. Per the germline V gene, CDR1 is LNHDA and CDR2 is SQIVND (reference sequence). This CDR3 has 14 amino acids. V lost 3 bases to trimming and J lost 5 bases; unmatched junction nucleotides: 4. Sequences were obtained from peripheral blood. This TCR was recovered from a man in his 60s with acute or convalescent COVID-19. This rearrangement joins TRBV19 to TRBJ2-1; TRBD2 agrees at 7 bases. This chain's CDR3 is CASSMGGPNNEQFF. CDR3 in DNA: TGTGCCAGTAGTATGGGAGGGCCAAACAATGAGCAGTTCTTC. Together with reference TRBV19 and TRBJ2-1, the CDR3 gives the full variable domain: DGGITQSPKYLFRKEGQNVTLSCEQNLNHDAMYWYRQDPGQGLRLIYYSQIVNDFQKGDIAEGYSVSREKKESFPLTVTSAQKNPTAFYLCASSMGGPNNEQFFGPGTRLTVL.